Sequencing of this T cell receptor beta chain was carried out in a study of T cell clonality in common variable immunodeficiency. Study results and limitations: What drives increased CVID clonality needs T cell subpopulation sequencing. Fewer deletions and N-nucleotide insertions were reportedly seen in common variable immunodeficiency TCR beta sequences.

This clone was found many times. What it recognizes is unknown. The CDR3 extends 3 residues past the end of the read, so its final part is completed from the germline J gene. Measured with immunoSEQ multiplex PCR; TCRdb has only the in-frame clones, and not every one. This sample comprises 30,000 to 40,000 clones, none seen once only. The V end was cut by 6 bases, the J end by 2 bases, with 12 bases between. The CDR3 length is 14 residues. Diagnosis required reduced IgG, IgA and/or IgM with specific antibody deficiency. CVID subjects had received replacement immunoglobulin for at least one year. Each donor provided roughly 4.5 to 8.5 ml of heparinized whole blood.

This chain connects TRBV12-3 or TRBV12-4 to TRBJ2-3; a weak D match, TRBD2 (5 bases). This sequence originates from a human donor with common variable immunodeficiency. The sequenced sample was peripheral blood mononuclear cells. CDR3 DNA, as far as it was read: TGTGCCAGCAGCCTCGCGGGCTCCACAGATACG. Protein sequence: CASSLAGSTDT. From start to end, the CDR3 is CASSLAGSTDTQYF.